This TCR beta chain was recovered during a study of T cells in Graves' hyperthyroidism and ophthalmopathy. RNA transcripts provided the source from which TCR beta CDR3 regions were amplified. The TCR CDR3 first-round RT-PCR relied on the HTBI primer set. Each CDR3 protein is one row after TCRdb ran MiXCR on the multiplex PCR reads. The sample lists around 300,000 distinct CDR3 sequences, roughly 20% occurring once. The sequence was obtained from a man aged 45-60 years with Graves' ophthalmopathy. Sequenced sample: blood.

The CDR3, as DNA: TGCAGCGCCAGGGGACAGGGGGAAAACATTCAGTACTTC. Amino acids: CSARGQGENIQYF. The chain employs TRBV29-1 and TRBJ2-4, with TRBD1 matching over 11 bases. V shed 7 bases and J 5 bases; nucleotides not matched to a gene: 4. This CDR3 comprises 13 residues. Germline CDR1 reads SQVTM; CDR2 reads ANQGSEA.